Shown below are 21 T cell receptor beta chains from a single sample sequenced in a study of blood T cells in healthy people across ages. A second PCR of about 7 to 12 cycles used a sample-barcoded 5' primer and a J-beta primer mix. TCRdb recomputed calls from the 5' RACE reads with MiXCR, one row per CDR3 protein. The sample records hundreds of thousands of distinct CDR3 sequences, over 20% being singletons. The sequenced sample consisted of blood. The receptor set was obtained from a man in his sixties or seventies in good health.

The rearrangement uses TRBV13 and TRBJ1-1; weak D call: TRBD1 (5 bases). This CDR3 contains 13 residues. Germline CDR1 reads PRHDT; CDR2 reads FYEKMQ (reference sequence). V was clipped by 0 bases and J by 7 bases, with 9 bases between them. The CDR3 DNA is TGTGCCAGCAGCTTAGGGACAGTTGTTGAAGCTTTCTTT. It specifies CASSLGTVVEAFF.

Of note for this clonotype: The junction and the germline gene differ at one end; a read error may be behind it. The V gene is TRBV18, the J gene TRBJ2-5; 10 bases are a match to TRBD2. The closer fit of TRBJ2-7 to the DNA end suggests the J call may be wrong. This CDR3 has 14 amino acids. Germline CDR1 is KGHSH and CDR2 is LQKENI. The CDR3 DNA reads as TGTGCCAGCACACCTAGCGGGAGCGCCTACGAGCAGTACTTC. It codes for CASTPSGSAYEQYF.

Note on this clonotype: The junction and the germline gene differ at one end; a read error may be behind it. The V call is TRBV9, the J call TRBJ2-1, with D perhaps TRBD1 or TRBD2 (5 bases each). The length of the CDR3 is 16 residues. Germline V gives CDR1 SGDLS, CDR2 YYNGEE. The CDR3 nucleotides read TGTGCCAGCAGCGCCCGTGGGGGAGACTCCTGCAATGAGCAGTTCTTC. Residues: CASSARGGDSCNEQFF.

This clonotype has a handful of counts. V and J are TRBV5-1 and TRBJ1-2; 10 nucleotides match TRBD1. J gave up 4 bases and V 4 bases, and 13 bases lay outside the gene matches. Per germline, CDR1 SGHRS and CDR2 YFSETQ. This CDR3 is built from 17 residues. In DNA, the CDR3 is TGCGCCAGCAGCCCACGGACAGGGGGAAGTCTAGGCTATGGCTACACCTTC. Amino acid sequence: CASSPRTGGSLGYGYTF.

The V call is TRBV20-1, the J call TRBJ2-1; 9 nucleotides agree with TRBD2. Germline V gene sequence: CDR1 DFQATT, CDR2 SNEGSKA (reference sequence). With 1 base clipped from V and 0 bases from J, the junction kept 4 bases outside the gene matches. The CDR3 is 16 amino acids. As DNA, the CDR3 is TGCAGTGCTAGAGCGACTAGCGGCCTCTCCTACAATGAGCAGTTCTTC. The encoded protein is CSARATSGLSYNEQFF.

This clonotype was observed a handful of times. V is TRBV2 and J is TRBJ2-4; 11 bases align to TRBD1. This CDR3 is 19 amino acids long. Germline trimming cut 1 base from V and 2 bases from J; bases unmatched to any gene: 10. Germline assignment: CDR1 SNHLY and CDR2 FYNNEI. CDR3 DNA: TGTGCCAGCAGTGAAGGGGACAGGGGGTATTCCGGGTCCAAAAACATTCAGTACTTC. Amino acid sequence: CASSEGDRGYSGSKNIQYF.

The chain uses TRBV11-2 and TRBJ2-5, with D possibly being TRBD2 (5 bases). With the DNA end fitting TRBJ2-1 better, the J assignment may be wrong. This CDR3 has 15 residues. The V gene's germline CDR1 is SGHAT and CDR2 FQNNGV. Here the CDR3 DNA reads TGTGCCAGCAGCTTAGAGGTGGTGCCGGGGAATGAGCAGTTCTTC. This gives the protein CASSLEVVPGNEQFF.

This clonotype has ten or more counts. The chain has TRBV12-3 or TRBV12-4 and TRBJ2-5; D is undetermined. V was cut by 5 bases and J by 4 bases, with 14 bases left in between. This CDR3 is built from 14 residues. CDR3 residues: CASSPGPNGETQYF. DNA for the CDR3: TGTGCCAGCAGTCCGGGCCCGAACGGAGAGACCCAGTACTTC.

About this clonotype itself: The missing conserved phenylalanine or tryptophan at the end of this CDR3 makes a read error likely. The chain employs TRBV5-1 and TRBJ2-7, with 9 positions matching TRBD2. The junction had 4 bases not matched to a gene; V was cut back by 5 bases and J by 4 bases. CDR1 is SGHRS, CDR2 YFSETQ, per germline. There are 13 residues in the CDR3. CDR3: CASRMTSGYEQYL. The CDR3 bases are TGCGCCAGCAGGATGACTAGCGGATACGAGCAGTACTTA.

CDR3 bases: TGCGCCAGTTCTCTCGGGACTAGCGGGGTTCAAGGCAATGAGCAGTTCTTC. Translated, it gives CASSLGTSGVQGNEQFF. The chain uses TRBV5-1 and TRBJ2-1; 13 bases map to TRBD2. Germline CDR1 and CDR2: SGHRS and YFSETQ. This CDR3 is 17 amino acids long. Losses at the gene ends were 8 bases for V and 6 bases for J; bases not matched to a gene: 14.

V is TRBV2 and J is TRBJ2-4, with D possibly TRBD1 on 6 matching bases. The CDR3 length is 17 residues. With 8 bases removed from V and 0 bases from J, the gap between germline ends came to 20 bases. Germline CDR1 and CDR2: SNHLY and FYNNEI. CDR3 sequence reads: CASQTSDSLIAKNIQYF. The CDR3 region has the DNA TGTGCCAGCCAGACGTCGGACAGCCTGATAGCCAAAAACATTCAGTACTTC.

The chain uses TRBV11-2 and TRBJ2-1, with 10 bases identical to TRBD2. CDR1 and CDR2 (germline): SGHAT, FQNNGV. Trimming removed 5 bases from V and 7 bases from J; junction bases left unmatched: 8. The CDR3 runs 15 residues. The DNA for the CDR3 is TGTGCCAGCAGCGGCGCTAGCGGGAGTGCGAATGAGCAGTTCTTC. Protein: CASSGASGSANEQFF.

This clonotype showed up just a few times. The chain couples TRBV29-1 to TRBJ1-5; D is unresolved. V lost 4 bases, J lost 3 bases, and 10 bases lay in between. This CDR3 region has 13 residues. Germline CDR1 and CDR2: SQVTM and ANQGSEA. In DNA form, the CDR3 reads TGCAGCGTTGGAATGCGGATCAATCAGCCCCAGCATTTT. Amino acids: CSVGMRINQPQHF. The full variable domain, with the rest looked up from reference TRBV29-1 and TRBJ1-5, is SAVISQKPSRDICQRGTSLTIQCQVDSQVTMMFWYRQQPGQSLTLIATANQGSEATYESGFVIDKFPISRPNLTFSTLTVSNMSPEDSSIYLCSVGMRINQPQHFGDGTRLSIL.

The sample holds a few counts of this clonotype. The chain carries TRBV5-1 and TRBJ2-3; TRBD1 matches 8 bases. CDR3 length equals 14 residues. Germline V CDR1 and CDR2: SGHRS, YFSETQ. V shed 5 bases, J shed 2 bases, and the junction held 4 bases outside the gene matches. CDR3 region: CASRRDRNTDTQYF. In DNA, the CDR3 is TGCGCCAGCAGGCGGGACAGGAACACAGATACGCAGTATTTT.

In this sample, this clonotype turned up a few times. V and J are TRBV4-1 and TRBJ1-3; D is ambiguous. CDR3 size: 16 residues. Germline values: CDR1 MGHRA, CDR2 YSYEKL. V lost 1 base, J lost 0 bases, and 10 bases lay in between. CDR3 in amino acids: CASSQADRSSGNTIYF. The CDR3 coding sequence is TGCGCCAGCAGCCAAGCCGACCGTAGCTCTGGAAACACCATATATTTT.

The CDR3 DNA reads as TGCAGCGTTGAAGATCTGGGCGGTAGCACAGATACGCAGTATTTT. Translation: CSVEDLGGSTDTQYF. The chain carries TRBV29-1 and TRBJ2-3; unclear D gene. CDR1 SQVTM and CDR2 ANQGSEA come from the germline V gene. The V and J ends lost 0 bases and 0 bases respectively, with 10 bases between them. This CDR3 is built from 15 residues.

The chain uses TRBV29-1 and TRBJ2-5; a weak D match, TRBD2 (5 bases). Germline CDR1 reads SQVTM; CDR2 reads ANQGSEA. This CDR3 region has 14 residues. The ends were cut back, 3 bases at V and 5 bases at J, with 16 bases in the middle. The CDR3 DNA reads as TGCAGCGTTGACGGTGGTGGGCGGGCGGAGACCCAGTACTTC. It encodes CSVDGGGRAETQYF.

This clonotype came up a few times. J is TRBJ2-5 and V is TRBV2, with D tentatively TRBD1 (6 bases). Trimming shortened V by 3 bases and J by 2 bases, and 10 bases separated the two germline ends. The V gene's germline CDR1 is SNHLY and CDR2 FYNNEI. The CDR3 extends over 14 amino acids. This chain's CDR3 is CASSETGTQETQYF. The DNA for the CDR3 is TGTGCCAGCAGTGAGACAGGAACACAAGAGACCCAGTACTTC.

The genes are TRBV5-1 and TRBJ1-1; TRBD1 is a possible D gene (5 bases). Trimming removed 0 bases at V and 0 bases at J, with 12 bases between. In germline, CDR1 is SGHRS, CDR2 YFSETQ. This CDR3 is built from 16 residues. The CDR3 DNA is TGCGCCAGCAGCTTGGAGGACATAGGCTTGAACACTGAAGCTTTCTTT. Its translation: CASSLEDIGLNTEAFF.

With regard to this clonotype: An end of the junction differs from the germline gene, which may be a read error. This chain connects TRBV6-5 to TRBJ2-5; TRBD1 matches at 7 bases. The CDR3 spans 13 residues. Germline-derived CDR1 and CDR2 are MNHEY and SVGAGI. CDR3 sequence reads: CASSWTGQGTQYF. The CDR3 region has the DNA TGTGCCAGCAGTTGGACAGGTCAAGGGACCCAGTACTTC.

V gene TRBV20-1 combines with J gene TRBJ2-5, with 9 bases fitting TRBD2. This CDR3 is built from 16 residues. The V gene's germline CDR1 is DFQATT and CDR2 SNEGSKA (reference sequence). Trimming took 3 bases from V and 0 from J; bases not matched to a gene: 8. In DNA form, the CDR3 reads TGCAGTGCTAGGGGCACGGCTAGCGGGGACCAAGAGACCCAGTACTTC. As protein: CSARGTASGDQETQYF.